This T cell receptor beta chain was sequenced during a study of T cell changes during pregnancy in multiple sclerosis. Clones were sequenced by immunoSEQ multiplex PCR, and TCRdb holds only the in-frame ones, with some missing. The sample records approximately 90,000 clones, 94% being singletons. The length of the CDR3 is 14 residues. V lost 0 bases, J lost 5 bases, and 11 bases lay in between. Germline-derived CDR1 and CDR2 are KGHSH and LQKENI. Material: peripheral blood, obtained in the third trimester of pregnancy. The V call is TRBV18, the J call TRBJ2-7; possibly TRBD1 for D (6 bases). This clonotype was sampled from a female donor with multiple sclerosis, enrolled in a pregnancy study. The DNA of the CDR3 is TGTGCCAGCTCACCACCGTCACAGGGTGACGAGCAGTACTTC. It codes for CASSPPSQGDEQYF.